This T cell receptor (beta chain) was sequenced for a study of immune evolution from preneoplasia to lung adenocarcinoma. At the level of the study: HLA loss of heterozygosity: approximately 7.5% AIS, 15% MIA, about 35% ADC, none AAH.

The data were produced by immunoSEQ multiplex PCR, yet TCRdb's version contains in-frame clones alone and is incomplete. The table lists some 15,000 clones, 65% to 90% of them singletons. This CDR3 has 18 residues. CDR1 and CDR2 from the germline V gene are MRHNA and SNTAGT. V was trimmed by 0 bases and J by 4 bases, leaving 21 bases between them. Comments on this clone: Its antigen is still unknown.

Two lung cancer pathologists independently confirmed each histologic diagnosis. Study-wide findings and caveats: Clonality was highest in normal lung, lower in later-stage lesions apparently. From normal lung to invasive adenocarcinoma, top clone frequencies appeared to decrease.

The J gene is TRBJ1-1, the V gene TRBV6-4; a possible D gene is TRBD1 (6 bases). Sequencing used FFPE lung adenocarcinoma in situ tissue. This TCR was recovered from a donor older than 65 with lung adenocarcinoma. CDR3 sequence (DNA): TGTGCCAGCAGTGACTCCGCTCCGGACACAAGGGGGTCCACTGAAGCTTTCTTT. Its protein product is CASSDSAPDTRGSTEAFF.